One and the same sample provided the 3 T cell receptor beta chains below, sequenced in a study of T cells in Graves' hyperthyroidism and ophthalmopathy. TCR beta CDR3 sequences were amplified from RNA transcripts. HTBI primers were employed in a first-round RT-PCR of the TCR CDR3. TCRdb reprocessed the multiplex PCR reads with MiXCR, giving one entry per CDR3 protein. The profile covers hundreds of thousands of distinct CDR3 sequences, with about 45% appearing a single time and less than 8.5% taken by the ten largest. What was sequenced was peripheral blood or thyroid tissue (not recorded which). All receptors derive from an adult man with Graves' disease, either hyperthyroidism or ophthalmopathy (not recorded which).

The genes are TRBV28 and TRBJ1-1; 7 nucleotides agree with TRBD1. V lost 3 bases and J lost 4; bases outside the gene matches: 14. CDR1 is MDHEN, CDR2 SYDVKM, per germline. The CDR3 loop spans 17 amino acids. The CDR3 protein is CASSFRSTGRLGTEAFF. CDR3 DNA: TGTGCCAGCAGTTTCCGATCGACAGGGAGGTTGGGCACTGAAGCTTTCTTT.

As regards this clonotype: A much larger clone differs from this one at a single base, so this may be a read error. The rearrangement uses TRBV24-1 and TRBJ2-7; D is possibly TRBD1 or TRBD2 (5 bases each). CDR1 and CDR2 from the germline V gene are KGHDR and SFDVKD. The CDR3 has 15 residues. CDR3 loop: CATGDPGAGAYEQYF. CDR3 DNA: TGTGCCACCGGTGATCCCGGGGCAGGAGCCTACGAGCAGTACTTC.

Regarding this clonotype: This may be a read error, as it is one base from a much larger clone. This chain joins TRBV7-8 and TRBJ1-6; no clear D. Germline CDR1 SGHVS, CDR2 FQNEAQ. The length of the CDR3 is 14 residues. Trimming cost V 6 bases and J 8 bases, with 14 bases left between them. The CDR3 DNA reads TGTGCCAGCAGACTAACTCGGGCGCATTCACCCCTCCACTTT. Amino acid sequence: CASRLTRAHSPLHF.